The entry below gives a single TCR beta chain sequence along with its context. This specimen comes from a study of T-cell memory formation after mild COVID-19. There are 14 residues in the CDR3. The V gene end was trimmed by 7 bases and the J gene end by 6 bases; junction bases not matched to a gene: 8. CDR1 is SGHTA, CDR2 FQGNSA, per germline. From the 5' RACE reads, TCRdb called clonotypes with MiXCR, one entry per CDR3 protein. Among roughly 340,000 distinct CDR3 sequences listed, roughly 15% were seen once. Sequencing used PBMCs or a T cell subset sorted from them (not recorded which). The receptor was isolated from a man aged 18 to 35 who had mild COVID-19 (a few samples of this study predate the infection). Cell type and time point are not known. The chain has TRBV7-2 and TRBJ2-2; 7 bases are shared with TRBD1. The CDR3 region is CASIPDRRAGELFF. DNA for the CDR3: TGTGCCAGCATCCCGGACAGGCGGGCCGGGGAGCTGTTTTTT.